These T cell receptor beta chains were read from a single sample in a study of read filtering for tumor transcriptome and immune sequencing. TCRdb itself ran the reads through MiXCR, one entry per CDR3 protein. Of fewer than 150,000 distinct CDR3 sequences in the sample, over 10% were seen once. Sequencing was carried out using a population of CD138-negative cells sorted from bone marrow. These receptors all come from a donor over 35 with multiple myeloma. Each CDR3 is given with its conserved first and last residue. Each record gives: V gene, clone size, J gene, D gene, CDR3 DNA, CDR3 protein. A D gene is named only where the DNA matches it firmly. Some rows mark clone size as missing; the rest say once, few, many or name a class of expanded clone.

TRBV6-5	many	TRBJ2-3	.	TGTGCCAGCAGTTACACGGCTAGCACAGATACGCAGTATTTT	CASSYTASTDTQYF
TRBV5-1	many	TRBJ2-3	.	TGCGCCAGCAGCTTGGAGCAGGTTAGCACAGATACGCAGTATTTT	CASSLEQVSTDTQYF
TRBV19	many	TRBJ1-2	TRBD1	TGTGCCAGTCAACAGGGGGCCGCTGGCTACACCTTC	CASQQGAAGYTF
TRBV11-2	.	TRBJ2-5	.	TGTGCCAGCAGCTCAAACGTGGGGGAAGAGACCCAGTACTTC	CASSSNVGEETQYF
TRBV29-1	many	TRBJ1-1	.	TGCAGCGTTCGGGCGACAGGAGGTATGAACACTGAAGCTTTCTTT	CSVRATGGMNTEAFF
TRBV20-1	.	TRBJ2-5	TRBD2	TGCAGTGTCATCGGGGGGGCCTTTTCAGCAGAGACCCAGTACTTC	CSVIGGAFSAETQYF
TRBV5-6	few	TRBJ2-2	.	TGTGCCAGCAGCTTGGCAGTTGTCACCGGGGAGCTGTTTTTT	CASSLAVVTGELFF
TRBV10-3	few	TRBJ2-5	.	TGTGCCATCAGTGAGTCAGGGGACAACCAAGAGACCCAGTACTTC	CAISESGDNQETQYF
TRBV10-3	many	TRBJ2-3	.	TGTGCCATCAGTGATAATGACGGCACAGATACGCAGTATTTT	CAISDNDGTDTQYF
TRBV20-1	.	TRBJ2-1	.	TGCAGTGCAAACTCGGGAAGGCGTGACTACAATGAGCAGCTCTTC	CSANSGRRDYNEQLF
TRBV20-1	many	TRBJ2-6	.	TGCAGTGCTTGGGACATTACGCACTCTGGGGCCAACGTCCTGACTTTC	CSAWDITHSGANVLTF
TRBV7-2	many	TRBJ1-4	.	TGTGCCAGCAGCTTAACAGTCTCTAATGAAAAACTGTTTTTT	CASSLTVSNEKLFF
TRBV6-6	.	TRBJ2-7	.	TGTGCCATCACGGCCAGGGCCTACGAGCAGTACTTC	CAITARAYEQYF
TRBV24-1	.	TRBJ2-1	TRBD2	TGTGCCACCAGTCAGCGCGGGAGCTCCTACAATGAGCAGTTCTTC	CATSQRGSSYNEQFF
TRBV29-1	few	TRBJ2-7	.	TGCAGCGTTGAAGACTCCGGGGACGAGCAGTACTTC	CSVEDSGDEQYF
TRBV28	.	TRBJ1-5	TRBD1	TGTGCCAGCAGAGTATTCGATGGGACAGGGGGTGTTCATGGTCCCCAGCATTTT	CASRVFDGTGGVHGPQHF
TRBV5-1	many	TRBJ1-4	.	TGCGCCAGCAGGTCCGGGACTGACTCTAATGAAAAACTGTTTTTT	CASRSGTDSNEKLFF
TRBV7-7	few	TRBJ2-3	.	TGTGCTAGCAGCTCCGGGCCAGTCACAGATACGCAGTATTTT	CASSSGPVTDTQYF
TRBV20-1	many	TRBJ1-4	.	TGCAGTGCTGCCCTGCGGGGGAAGGAAAAACTGTTTTTT	CSAALRGKEKLFF
TRBV3-1	few	TRBJ2-2	.	TGTGCCAGCAGCAGAGGGGGGCGGGCCGGGGAGCTGTTTTTT	CASSRGGRAGELFF
TRBV6-2/TRBV6-3	.	TRBJ1-6	.	TGTGCCAGCAATTTCGGGACCGGCAATTCACCCCTCCACTTT	CASNFGTGNSPLHF
TRBV19	many	TRBJ2-1	TRBD1	TGTGCCAGTAGTATAGAAGGGACAGTGATTTACAATGAGCAGTTCTTC	CASSIEGTVIYNEQFF
TRBV5-1	many	TRBJ2-1	.	TGCGCCAGCAGCCGGAAGGACAGAGACAATGAGCAGTTCTTC	CASSRKDRDNEQFF
TRBV5-1	many	TRBJ1-4	.	TGCGCCAGCAGCTTGCTAACGGCAACTAATGAAAAACTGTTTTTT	CASSLLTATNEKLFF
TRBV5-4	many	TRBJ2-7	TRBD1	TGTGCCAGCAGCGGTCCCTTAGGGACAGGGGGCATGGAGCAGTACTTC	CASSGPLGTGGMEQYF
TRBV29-1	many	TRBJ2-1	TRBD2	TGCAGCGCTCTAGCGGGGGGGGACAATGAGCAGTTCTTC	CSALAGGDNEQFF
TRBV29-1	many	TRBJ2-5	TRBD1	TGCAGCGTTGAGGACAGGGCTGGGGAGACCCAGTACTTC	CSVEDRAGETQYF
TRBV19	many	TRBJ2-3	TRBD2	TGTGCCAGTAGTACGGGACTAGCGGGCTCTGTAGATACGCAGTATTTT	CASSTGLAGSVDTQYF
TRBV30	few	TRBJ2-3	.	TGTGCCTGGAGTGTAACCCGCACAGATACGCAGTATTTT	CAWSVTRTDTQYF
TRBV7-2	.	TRBJ2-1	.	TGTGCCAGCAGCTTAGACCCGGGGGCGAGGGGTGAGCAGTTCTTC	CASSLDPGARGEQFF
TRBV6-5	many	TRBJ1-1	.	TGTGCCAGCAGTTACGGGGGGTCCACTGAAGCTTTCTTT	CASSYGGSTEAFF
TRBV6-6	many	TRBJ2-1	.	TGTGCCATCCGAGAGGGGACCTACAATGAGCAGTTCTTC	CAIREGTYNEQFF
TRBV7-9	many	TRBJ2-7	TRBD2	TGTGCCAGCAGCTCTCTAGCGGTATACGAGCAGTACTTC	CASSSLAVYEQYF
TRBV28	many	TRBJ1-2	.	TGTGCCAGCAGTTTATCATGGGGGGGCGATGGCTACACCTTC	CASSLSWGGDGYTF
TRBV20-1	many	TRBJ2-7	TRBD2	TGCAGTGCGGGACTAGCGGGAAACTCCTACGAGCAGTACTTC	CSAGLAGNSYEQYF
TRBV10-3	many	TRBJ2-1	.	TGTGCCATCAGTGAACGGGATGAGCAGTTCTTC	CAISERDEQFF
TRBV11-2	many	TRBJ1-1	.	TGTGCCAGCACCCAGTGGGGGAACACTGAAGCTTTCTTT	CASTQWGNTEAFF
TRBV20-1	many	TRBJ2-7	TRBD2	TGCAGTGCTAGAGATTTAATAGCTAGCGGGAGTGAAGAGCAGTACTTC	CSARDLIASGSEEQYF
TRBV9	many	TRBJ2-6	.	TGTGCCAGCATGGGAACGGGGATATCTGGGGCCAACGTCCTGACTTTC	CASMGTGISGANVLTF
TRBV7-9	many	TRBJ2-1	.	TGTGCCAGCAGCTCACGCAGGTACAATGAGCAGTTCTTC	CASSSRRYNEQFF
TRBV12-3/TRBV12-4	many	TRBJ1-1	.	TGTGCCAGCAGTCAAAATTCGATGGGCACTGAAGCTTTCTTT	CASSQNSMGTEAFF